The 30 T cell receptor beta chains in this list originate from one sample, sequenced in a study of blood T cell repertoires in COVID-19 (TCRdb year 2020). The library was built by means of the immunoSEQ multiplex PCR assay. In TCRdb, the immuneACCESS table is reduced to in-frame sequences with V and J assigned. These tables do not hold every clone; where another copy was compared, an unresolved V gene accounts for under half, and the others remain unexplained. The sample profile shows fewer than 300,000 clones; roughly nine tenths of them were found once. About 2.2% of the sample is in the top ten clones. What was sequenced was peripheral blood. Receptor source: a young woman with COVID-19, enrolled during active disease.

V usage is TRBV24-1 and J usage is TRBJ2-4; D uncertain. V gave up 5 bases and J gave up 7 bases, with 11 bases separating them. The germline V gene encodes CDR1 KGHDR and CDR2 SFDVKD. This CDR3 spans 13 amino acids. The CDR3 region is CATSVVIVNIQYF. Written as DNA, the CDR3 is TGTGCCACCAGTGTAGTAATCGTGAACATTCAGTACTTC.

The gene calls are TRBV9 and TRBJ2-7, with 9 positions matching TRBD2. CDR1 SGDLS and CDR2 YYNGEE come from the germline V gene. Losses at the gene ends were 3 bases for V and 4 bases for J; bases not matched to a gene: 5. The CDR3 contains 14 residues. CDR3 in amino acids: CASSASTSGYEQYF. CDR3 DNA sequence: TGTGCCAGCAGCGCCTCGACTAGCGGATACGAGCAGTACTTC.

The CDR3 DNA reads TGTGCCAGCAGCTTGTATTTGGGACAACAGTACCAAGAGACCCAGTACTTC. Encoded protein: CASSLYLGQQYQETQYF. The chain employs TRBV5-6 and TRBJ2-5, with a weak D call TRBD1 (6 bases). Trimming removed 1 base at V and 0 bases at J, with 16 bases between. Per the germline V gene, CDR1 is SGHDT and CDR2 is YYEEEE. The CDR3 has 17 residues.

The rearrangement joins TRBV7-8 to TRBJ2-1, with a possible D match to TRBD1 (6 bases). The CDR3 length is 16 residues. V lost 5 bases and J lost 5, with 19 bases in between. Germline V CDR1 and CDR2: SGHVS, FQNEAQ. For the CDR3, the DNA is TGTGCCAGCAGCCCCGAGACTTTTTCAGGGGACAATGAGCAGTTCTTC. Translated: CASSPETFSGDNEQFF.

The genes are TRBV5-1 and TRBJ1-2, with 9 bases identical to TRBD1. The CDR3 length is 14 residues. V lost 4 bases and J lost 3; bases outside the gene matches: 4. The germline gives CDR1 SGHRS, CDR2 YFSETQ. CDR3 sequence (DNA): TGCGCCAGCAGCCGGACAGGGGAGCACTATGGCTACACCTTC. Amino acid sequence: CASSRTGEHYGYTF.

CDR3 amino acids: CAIGQVGSEAFF. The CDR3 nucleotides read TGTGCCATCGGACAGGTGGGCTCTGAAGCTTTCTTT. The chain couples TRBV6-5 to TRBJ1-1; TRBD1 aligns across 7 bases. CDR3 size: 12 residues. After removal of 10 bases from V and 6 bases from J, the junction contained 8 bases not matched to a gene. The germline CDR1 and CDR2 sequences are MNHEY and SVGAGI.

In DNA, the CDR3 is TGCGCCAGCAGTGAGGGGACACGGCCCCGGGACACTGAAGCTTTCTTT. Amino acid sequence: CASSEGTRPRDTEAFF. The rearrangement joins TRBV10-2 to TRBJ1-1; the D gene is possibly TRBD1 (6 bases). Germline assignment: CDR1 WSHSY and CDR2 SAAADI. The CDR3 sequence is 16 residues long. The V and J ends lost 2 bases and 3 bases respectively, with 16 bases between them.

The V and J genes are TRBV28 and TRBJ2-7, with D tentatively TRBD2 (6 bases). Trimming left V 3 bases short and J 1 base short, with 13 bases between. The CDR3 has 15 residues. Per germline, CDR1 MDHEN and CDR2 SYDVKM. The CDR3 loop is CASSFRRDPSYEQYF. CDR3 nucleotides: TGTGCCAGCAGTTTTCGGCGGGACCCATCCTACGAGCAGTACTTC.

CDR3 bases: TGTGCCAGCTCCGTTGGGGGAAGCGGGAGCGGCTCCTACGAGCAGTACTTC. Translating gives CASSVGGSGSGSYEQYF. V gene TRBV18 combines with J gene TRBJ2-7; 8 nucleotides align to TRBD2. The CDR3 has 17 amino acids. Germline V gives CDR1 KGHSH, CDR2 LQKENI. Trimming removed 6 bases from V and 0 bases from J; junction bases left unmatched: 13. The full variable domain, rest sourced from reference TRBV18 and TRBJ2-7, is NAGVMQNPRHLVRRRGQEARLRCSPMKGHSHVYWYRQLPEEGLKFMVYLQKENIIDESGMPKERFSAEFPKEGPSILRIQQVVRGDSAAYFCASSVGGSGSGSYEQYFGPGTRLTVT.

This CDR3 is CASSPIAGTYNEQFF. In DNA form, the CDR3 reads TGTGCCAGCAGTCCTATAGCGGGAACCTACAATGAGCAGTTCTTC. This rearrangement joins TRBV3-1 (or the pseudogene TRBV3-2) to TRBJ2-1, with 8 nucleotides matching TRBD2. The CDR3 has 15 amino acids. V dropped 6 bases and J dropped 2; count of bases not matched to a gene: 6. Per germline, CDR1 LGHDT and CDR2 YNNKEL (reference sequence).

The genes are TRBV28 and TRBJ1-1; no definite D call. Trimming took 5 bases from V and 3 from J, leaving 13 bases between them. The CDR3 runs 14 residues. Germline CDR1 reads MDHEN; CDR2 reads SYDVKM. CDR3: CASSPWESDTEAFF. As DNA, the CDR3 is TGTGCCAGCAGTCCTTGGGAGAGTGACACTGAAGCTTTCTTT.

The rearrangement uses TRBV5-4 and TRBJ2-3; D is possibly TRBD1 (6 bases). CDR1 is SGHNT, CDR2 YYREEE, per germline (reference sequence). This CDR3 has 17 amino acids. Trimming shortened V by 4 bases and J by 7 bases, and 25 bases separated the two germline ends. The CDR3 reads CASSQGTDEFSQNTQYF. The CDR3 bases are TGTGCCAGCAGCCAGGGGACCGACGAATTTTCCCAGAATACGCAGTATTTT.

V is TRBV3-1 (or the pseudogene TRBV3-2) and J is TRBJ2-3, with 12 bases that match TRBD2. CDR3 length: 16 amino acids. The V gene's germline CDR1 is LGHDT and CDR2 YNNKEL (reference sequence). V dropped 5 bases and J dropped 1; count of bases not matched to a gene: 4. CDR3 bases: TGTGCCAGCAGCTCGAGACTAGCGGGGGGCACAGATACGCAGTATTTT. Translated, it gives CASSSRLAGGTDTQYF.

The chain employs TRBV19 and TRBJ2-5, with TRBD2 identical over 8 bases. CDR3 length equals 13 residues. The germline CDR1 and CDR2 sequences are LNHDA and SQIVND (reference sequence). V shed 3 bases and J 3 bases; nucleotides not matched to a gene: 0. The DNA for the CDR3 is TGTGCCAGTAGTATGGGACTAGAAGAGACCCAGTACTTC. Translated: CASSMGLEETQYF.

V usage is TRBV7-9 and J usage is TRBJ1-3; D gene uncertain. V shed 8 bases and J shed 4 bases, with 15 bases lying between them. In germline, CDR1 is SEHNR, CDR2 FQNEAQ (reference sequence). The CDR3 has 14 residues. The CDR3, as DNA: TGTGCCAGCCTCCCTGGAGGGAAGGGAAACACCATATATTTT. Its translation: CASLPGGKGNTIYF.

This clone was seen once. The chain links TRBV7-9 to TRBJ1-2; D perhaps matches TRBD1 (5 bases). CDR1 is SEHNR and CDR2 is FQNEAQ in the germline V gene (reference sequence). This CDR3 is 13 amino acids long. V lost 3 bases to trimming and J lost 3 bases, with 8 bases between them. CDR3 DNA: TGTGCCAGCAGCTTCGACAGCTACTATGGCTACACCTTC. Encoded protein: CASSFDSYYGYTF.

This sequence joins TRBV30 and TRBJ1-5, with D tentatively TRBD1 (6 bases). The CDR3 consists of 13 residues. Per the germline V gene, CDR1 is GTSNPN and CDR2 is SVGIG (reference sequence). Trimming removed 0 bases at V and 7 bases at J, with 10 bases between. This CDR3 reads CAWSVQGQQPQHF. CDR3 DNA sequence: TGTGCCTGGAGTGTACAGGGTCAACAGCCCCAGCATTTT.

This sequence joins TRBV5-8 and TRBJ1-1; TRBD1 matches 7 bases. Trimming took 4 bases from V and 6 from J; bases not matched to a gene: 9. Per germline, CDR1 SGHTS and CDR2 YDEGEE. The CDR3 is 14 amino acids. The CDR3 sequence is CASSGGQAGAEAFF. Written as DNA, the CDR3 is TGTGCCAGCAGCGGCGGACAGGCGGGCGCTGAAGCTTTCTTT.

The gene calls are TRBV10-2 and TRBJ2-7; 8 nucleotides agree with TRBD2. Germline V CDR1 and CDR2: WSHSY, SAAADI. Trimming removed 6 bases from V and 6 bases from J; junction bases left unmatched: 7. This CDR3 spans 13 amino acids. The CDR3 loop is CASREGLVGEQYF. As DNA, the CDR3 is TGCGCCAGCAGAGAGGGACTAGTAGGCGAGCAGTACTTC.

This chain uses TRBV18 with TRBJ2-7; TRBD1 matches 9 bases. The CDR3 totals 15 residues. Germline assignment: CDR1 KGHSH and CDR2 LQKENI. V lost 0 bases to trimming and J lost 4 bases; unmatched junction nucleotides: 4. In nucleotides, the CDR3 is TGTGCCAGCTCACCACCGGGGACAGGGTTGTACGAGCAGTACTTC. This codes for CASSPPGTGLYEQYF.

The V call is TRBV30, the J call TRBJ1-5, with a tentative D call TRBD1 (5 bases). This CDR3 has 16 amino acids. Germline lookup yields CDR1 GTSNPN and CDR2 SVGIG (reference sequence). Trimming shortened V by 0 bases and J by 1 base, and 13 bases separated the two germline ends. The CDR3 is CAWSVSQGWSNQPQHF. Written as DNA, the CDR3 is TGTGCCTGGAGTGTAAGCCAGGGCTGGAGCAATCAGCCCCAGCATTTT. Complete variable domain (other parts from reference TRBV30 and TRBJ1-5): SQTIHQWPATLVQPVGSPLSLECTVEGTSNPNLYWYRQAAGRGLQLLFYSVGIGQISSEVPQNLSASRPQDRQFILSSKKLLLSDSGFYLCAWSVSQGWSNQPQHFGDGTRLSIL.

As concerns this clone: At the DNA level, this CDR3 is encoded by other sequences in the same sample as well. The chain carries TRBV11-2 and TRBJ1-1; D is unclear. Looked up from germline, CDR1 is SGHAT and CDR2 is FQNNGV. This CDR3 region has 12 residues. V was clipped by 4 bases and J by 4 bases, with 7 bases between them. CDR3 coding DNA: TGTGCCAGCAGCTCAGGAGGCACTGAAGCTTTCTTT. Its translation is CASSSGGTEAFF.

Only a few counts were recorded for this clone. This sequence joins TRBV7-9 and TRBJ2-7, with a weak D call TRBD2 (5 bases). Trimming left V 4 bases short and J 1 base short, with 20 bases between. This CDR3 comprises 17 residues. CDR1 SEHNR and CDR2 FQNEAQ come from the germline V gene (reference sequence). CDR3 in amino acids: CASSSVGAEGYSYEQYF. The CDR3 bases are TGTGCCAGCAGCTCGGTTGGAGCGGAAGGGTATTCCTACGAGCAGTACTTC. The variable domain in full, with the rest retrieved from reference TRBV7-9 and TRBJ2-7, is DTGVSQNPRHKITKRGQNVTFRCDPISEHNRLYWYRQTLGQGPEFLTYFQNEAQLEKSRLLSDRFSAERPKGSFSTLEIQRTEQGDSAMYLCASSSVGAEGYSYEQYFGPGTRLTVT.

The chain has TRBV19 and TRBJ2-3; TRBD2 is a possible D gene (5 bases). Germline assignment: CDR1 LNHDA and CDR2 SQIVND (reference sequence). The V end lost 3 bases, the J end lost 2 bases, and 12 bases lay between the germline ends. The CDR3 has 15 amino acids. The DNA for the CDR3 is TGTGCCAGTAGTATGGGTAGCGTCGACACAGATACGCAGTATTTT. It is translated as CASSMGSVDTDTQYF.

This clone was picked up a small number of times. The CDR3: CASGWRGANTGELFF. CDR3 DNA: TGTGCCAGCGGCTGGAGAGGAGCGAACACCGGGGAGCTGTTTTTT. The chain has TRBV27 and TRBJ2-2, with D unresolved. This CDR3 contains 15 residues. The germline V and J ends were trimmed by 8 bases and 0 bases, with 13 bases remaining between them. From germline, CDR1 is MNHEY and CDR2 SMNVEV (reference sequence).

The chain couples TRBV7-6 to TRBJ2-2; D is undetermined. This CDR3 comprises 12 residues. The germline V and J ends were trimmed by 5 bases and 6 bases, with 7 bases remaining between them. Germline V CDR1 and CDR2: SGHVS, FNYEAQ. The CDR3 region is CASSRVAGELFF. The CDR3, as DNA: TGTGCCAGCAGCCGTGTAGCCGGGGAGCTGTTTTTT. Filled out from reference TRBV7-6 and TRBJ2-2, the complete variable domain reads GAGVSQSPRYKVTKRGQDVALRCDPISGHVSLYWYRQALGQGPEFLTYFNYEAQQDKSGLPNDRFSAERPEGSISTLTIQRTEQRDSAMYRCASSRVAGELFFGEGSRLTVL.

The V call is TRBV18, the J call TRBJ1-1; possibly TRBD1 for D (6 bases). Germline loops: CDR1 KGHSH, CDR2 LQKENI. V lost 3 bases and J 1 base, leaving 9 bases between the germline ends. The CDR3 runs to 14 residues. The CDR3 region has the DNA TGTGCCAGCTCACCTACAGGGCAGAACACTGAAGCTTTCTTT. Translating it yields CASSPTGQNTEAFF.

The rearrangement uses TRBV30 and TRBJ2-5, with D possibly TRBD2 on 6 matching bases. Germline loops: CDR1 GTSNPN, CDR2 SVGIG (reference sequence). The CDR3 totals 13 residues. The V end lost 2 bases, the J end lost 3 bases, and 10 bases lay between the germline ends. CDR3 sequence reads: CAWSSGGEETQYF. CDR3 in DNA: TGTGCCTGGAGTTCCGGGGGAGAAGAGACCCAGTACTTC. Filled out from reference TRBV30 and TRBJ2-5, the complete variable domain reads SQTIHQWPATLVQPVGSPLSLECTVEGTSNPNLYWYRQAAGRGLQLLFYSVGIGQISSEVPQNLSASRPQDRQFILSSKKLLLSDSGFYLCAWSSGGEETQYFGPGTRLLVL.

The J gene is TRBJ1-5, the V gene TRBV6-5, with 8 bases identical to TRBD1. The CDR3 spans 14 residues. V trimming: 7 bases; J trimming: 2 bases; junction bases outside the gene matches: 4. The germline CDR1 and CDR2 sequences are MNHEY and SVGAGI. CDR3 sequence: CASTTTGGNQPQHF. CDR3 in DNA: TGTGCCAGCACCACGACAGGGGGCAATCAGCCCCAGCATTTT.

This chain uses TRBV6-6 with TRBJ1-1, with 8 bases fitting TRBD1. V shed 5 bases and J 3 bases; nucleotides not matched to a gene: 8. Germline V gene data show CDR1 as MNHNY and CDR2 as SVGAGI (reference sequence). CDR3 length: 15 residues. The CDR3 bases are TGTGCCAGCAGTACCACGGACAGGGAGGACACTGAAGCTTTCTTT. This sequence encodes CASSTTDREDTEAFF.